The 30 T cell receptor beta chains below were found in one sample sequenced in a study of T cell changes during pregnancy in multiple sclerosis. Sequenced by immunoSEQ multiplex PCR; TCRdb stores in-frame clones only, minus some. The sample contains tens of thousands of clones, 89% of which appear only once. The material sequenced was CD8+ T cells from peripheral blood mononuclear cells, taken in the second trimester of pregnancy. The receptors originated from a female donor with multiple sclerosis, enrolled in a pregnancy study.

The V and J genes are TRBV18 and TRBJ2-2; 9 nucleotides line up with TRBD2. V shed 3 bases and J 0 bases; nucleotides not matched to a gene: 5. The germline V gene encodes CDR1 KGHSH and CDR2 LQKENI. The CDR3 is made up of 17 amino acids. The CDR3 region is CASSPRVAGANTGELFF. CDR3 DNA sequence: TGTGCCAGCTCACCCCGGGTAGCGGGAGCGAACACCGGGGAGCTGTTTTTT.

The rearrangement links TRBV5-1 to TRBJ2-1, with 10 bases matching TRBD2. CDR3 length: 17 residues. Germline lookup yields CDR1 SGHRS and CDR2 YFSETQ. The junction had 5 bases not matched to a gene; V was cut back by 2 bases and J by 0 bases. The CDR3 DNA follows: TGCGCCAGCAGCTTAACTAGCGGGGAACCCTCCTACAATGAGCAGTTCTTC. The encoded protein is CASSLTSGEPSYNEQFF.

The genes are TRBV7-9 and TRBJ2-2, with TRBD1 matching over 8 bases. The V segment lost 1 base and the J segment 1 base; nucleotides outside the gene matches: 8. Per the germline V gene, CDR1 is SEHNR and CDR2 is FQNEAQ (reference sequence). The CDR3 length is 18 residues. The CDR3 loop is CASSLGETGTGNTGELFF. The CDR3 DNA reads TGTGCCAGCAGCTTAGGTGAGACCGGGACAGGGAACACCGGGGAGCTGTTTTTT.

This chain links TRBV13 with TRBJ2-5; D possibly corresponds to TRBD1 (6 bases). The CDR3 is made up of 13 amino acids. Trimming left V 4 bases short and J 1 base short, with 7 bases between. From germline, CDR1 is PRHDT and CDR2 FYEKMQ (reference sequence). CDR3 region: CASSSDSQETQYF. The CDR3 DNA reads TGTGCCAGCAGCTCGGACAGCCAAGAGACCCAGTACTTC.

V and J are TRBV25-1 and TRBJ1-6; a weak D match, TRBD1 (5 bases). Germline CDR1 reads MGHDK; CDR2 reads SYGVNS. Between the trimmed V and J ends, which lost 4 bases and 7 bases, there was a span of 5 bases. There are 12 residues in the CDR3. As DNA, the CDR3 is TGTGCCAGCAGTGCAGGGAATTCACCCCTCCACTTT. Its protein is CASSAGNSPLHF.

The chain has TRBV7-8 and TRBJ2-1; possible D gene TRBD2, 5 bases. In germline, CDR1 is SGHVS, CDR2 FQNEAQ. The length of the CDR3 is 17 residues. Trimming cost V 4 bases and J 4 bases, with 20 bases left between them. Here the CDR3 reads CASSSDPRASRYNEQFF. CDR3 bases: TGTGCCAGCAGCTCCGACCCGAGGGCTAGCAGATACAATGAGCAGTTCTTC.

The chain carries TRBV4-2 and TRBJ2-7; D not resolved. The CDR3 has 15 amino acids. Germline CDR1 reads LGHNA; CDR2 reads YNFKEQ. Trimming removed 4 bases at V and 0 bases at J, with 13 bases between. The CDR3 region is CASSPRPASSYEQYF. CDR3 DNA sequence: TGTGCCAGCAGCCCCCGACCAGCGAGCTCCTACGAGCAGTACTTC.

This sequence joins TRBV28 and TRBJ1-1, with unresolved D. Germline V gene lookup returns CDR1 MDHEN and CDR2 SYDVKM. This CDR3 region has 16 residues. Trimming pared 0 bases from V and 5 bases from J, leaving 16 bases between. The CDR3 coding sequence is TGTGCCAGCAGTTTATGGAGTTTTTATTCGGGGACTGAAGCTTTCTTT. Amino acid sequence: CASSLWSFYSGTEAFF.

J is TRBJ2-7 and V is TRBV4-3; 14 nucleotides align to TRBD2. Germline V gene data show CDR1 as LGHNA and CDR2 as YSLEER. The CDR3 is 16 amino acids. J was trimmed by 8 bases and V by 3 bases; bases with no gene match: 9. This chain's CDR3 is CASSQGTGLAGAQQYF. The DNA for the CDR3 is TGCGCCAGCAGCCAGGGAACGGGACTAGCGGGAGCTCAGCAGTACTTC.

The V and J genes are TRBV15 and TRBJ2-5; possibly TRBD2 for D (5 bases). The CDR3 covers 18 residues. Germline lookup yields CDR1 LNHNV and CDR2 YYDKDF (reference sequence). Trimming stripped 0 bases from V and 5 bases from J, with 22 bases between. This chain's CDR3 is CATSRDRGPGPDGETQYF. The CDR3 nucleotides are TGTGCCACCAGCAGAGATCGAGGGCCGGGCCCAGACGGGGAGACCCAGTACTTC.

This clone was found once. The chain is built from TRBV2 and TRBJ1-5; a weak D match, TRBD1 (6 bases). V was clipped by 2 bases and J by 7 bases, with 12 bases between them. The CDR3 has 14 amino acids. Germline V gene data show CDR1 as SNHLY and CDR2 as FYNNEI. The DNA for the CDR3 is TGTGCCAGCAGTGAACGCAGGGGTGAACAGCCCCAGCATTTT. This encodes CASSERRGEQPQHF.

Worth noting for this clone: The sample has other DNA sequences that encode this CDR3 too. The chain carries TRBV7-9 and TRBJ2-1, with a tentative D call TRBD2 (5 bases). V was cut by 0 bases and J by 5 bases, with 5 bases left in between. From germline, CDR1 is SEHNR and CDR2 FQNEAQ (reference sequence). There are 13 residues in the CDR3. The CDR3 DNA reads as TGTGCCAGCAGCTTAGCGGGAGACAATGAGCAGTTCTTC. It specifies CASSLAGDNEQFF.

The chain links TRBV6-7 to TRBJ1-1; D is perhaps TRBD1 (5 bases). TRBV6-7 falls under the ORF class, with uncertain function. The CDR3 loop spans 13 amino acids. Trimming stripped 2 bases from V and 4 bases from J, with 8 bases between. DNA for the CDR3: TGTGCCAGCAGTTACGTGGGGGGCACTGAAGCTTTCTTT. It yields the protein CASSYVGGTEAFF.

This rearrangement joins TRBV5-6 to TRBJ1-5; no definite D call. CDR1 is SGHDT and CDR2 is YYEEEE in the germline V gene. Trimming stripped 0 bases from V and 0 bases from J, with 16 bases between. This CDR3 region has 18 residues. The CDR3 sequence: CASSLGGLLTRSNQPQHF. CDR3 coding DNA: TGTGCCAGCAGCTTGGGAGGACTCCTGACGCGTAGCAATCAGCCCCAGCATTTT.

The CDR3 spells CASSLAHRFSGNTIYF. The CDR3 region has the DNA TGTGCCAGCAGCTTAGCGCACAGGTTCTCGGGAAACACCATATATTTT. The gene calls are TRBV7-9 and TRBJ1-3, with D tentatively TRBD1 (5 bases). With 0 bases removed from V and 4 bases from J, the gap between germline ends came to 13 bases. CDR3 length: 16 residues. Germline CDR1 reads SEHNR; CDR2 reads FQNEAQ (reference sequence).

This clone was seen a single time. The rearrangement joins TRBV7-2 to TRBJ1-1; D is unresolved. Per germline, CDR1 SGHTA and CDR2 FQGNSA. CDR3 length equals 12 residues. Trimming left V 3 bases short and J 4 bases short, with 6 bases between. CDR3 loop: CASSFGVTEAFF. DNA of the CDR3: TGTGCCAGCAGCTTCGGGGTCACTGAAGCTTTCTTT.

This clone was seen only once. J is TRBJ2-3 and V is TRBV19; a weak D match, TRBD2 (6 bases). Looked up from germline, CDR1 is LNHDA and CDR2 is SQIVND (reference sequence). The CDR3 contains 16 residues. V gave up 3 bases and J gave up 0 bases, with 13 bases separating them. CDR3 bases: TGTGCCAGTAGTATCGTGGTAGCGGCTAGCACAGATACGCAGTATTTT. Amino acid sequence: CASSIVVAASTDTQYF.

The V gene is TRBV7-2, the J gene TRBJ1-1; D not certain. Germline loops: CDR1 SGHTA, CDR2 FQGNSA. The CDR3 totals 13 residues. V was pared by 5 bases and J by 1 base, with 8 bases between. The DNA for the CDR3 is TGTGCCAGCAGCCCACACGAGAACACTGAAGCTTTCTTT. This encodes CASSPHENTEAFF.

The chain recombines TRBV7-9 with TRBJ1-1, with D uncertain. CDR1 SEHNR and CDR2 FQNEAQ come from the germline V gene (reference sequence). With 5 bases removed from V and 5 bases from J, the gap between germline ends came to 18 bases. This CDR3 comprises 15 residues. CDR3 protein: CASSTPTLDGTEAFF. The CDR3 coding sequence is TGTGCCAGCAGCACCCCTACCCTAGATGGGACTGAAGCTTTCTTT.

V and J are TRBV7-2 and TRBJ2-7, with 10 positions matching TRBD2. The CDR3 has 15 residues. V was clipped by 5 bases and J by 0 bases; unmatched bases: 4. The V gene's germline CDR1 is SGHTA and CDR2 FQGNSA. The CDR3 sequence: CASSLTSGASYEQYF. In DNA form, the CDR3 reads TGTGCCAGCAGCCTCACTAGCGGGGCCTCCTACGAGCAGTACTTC.

The table lists this clone with a count of one. The gene calls are TRBV5-1 and TRBJ1-2, with D tentatively TRBD1 (5 bases). In germline, CDR1 is SGHRS, CDR2 YFSETQ. CDR3 length equals 14 residues. Between the trimmed V and J ends, which lost 0 bases and 4 bases, there was a span of 10 bases. CDR3 residues: CASSLEGALYGYTF. The CDR3 DNA follows: TGCGCCAGCAGCTTGGAAGGGGCCCTCTATGGCTACACCTTC.

The chain couples TRBV4-3 to TRBJ1-1; D is possibly TRBD1 (5 bases). The V gene lost 0 bases and the J gene lost 4 bases, with 9 bases spanning the gap. The germline V gene encodes CDR1 LGHNA and CDR2 YSLEER. The CDR3 covers 14 residues. The CDR3 loop is CASSQDGGATEAFF. DNA for the CDR3: TGCGCCAGCAGCCAAGATGGAGGGGCCACTGAAGCTTTCTTT.

As to this clone: Other DNA sequences in this specimen translate into the identical CDR3. This chain connects TRBV5-4 to TRBJ2-7; perhaps TRBD1 as D (5 bases). Trimming cost V 0 bases and J 0 bases, with 7 bases left between them. CDR1 and CDR2 from the germline V gene are SGHNT and YYREEE (reference sequence). The CDR3 totals 14 residues. The CDR3 region has the DNA TGTGCCAGCAGCTTGGACAGGAGCTCCTACGAGCAGTACTTC. Translating gives CASSLDRSSYEQYF.

The CDR3 protein is CASSIGALGLRETQYF. Here the CDR3 DNA reads TGTGCCAGTAGTATTGGGGCCCTTGGTCTTAGAGAGACCCAGTACTTC. This chain connects TRBV19 to TRBJ2-5; a weak D match, TRBD1 (5 bases). The CDR3 runs 16 residues. The V and J ends lost 3 bases and 4 bases respectively, with 18 bases between them. Germline-derived CDR1 and CDR2 are LNHDA and SQIVND (reference sequence).

V is TRBV6-1 and J is TRBJ1-1, with D possibly TRBD1 on 6 matching bases. Germline CDR1 and CDR2: MNHNS and SASEGT. CDR3 length equals 12 residues. Trimming cost V 4 bases and J 7 bases, with 10 bases left between them. CDR3 bases: TGTGCCAGCAGTGGGTGGACAGATGAAGCTTTCTTT. Protein sequence: CASSGWTDEAFF.

The J gene is TRBJ1-5, the V gene TRBV4-1; D uncertain. Germline CDR1 is MGHRA and CDR2 is YSYEKL. Trimming left V 4 bases short and J 2 bases short, with 18 bases between. The CDR3 has 17 residues. The CDR3 protein is CASSPHMIEAGNQPQHF. The DNA for the CDR3 is TGCGCCAGCAGCCCCCACATGATAGAGGCGGGCAATCAGCCCCAGCATTTT.

This sequence joins TRBV27 and TRBJ2-6; TRBD1 might be the D (7 bases). V was clipped by 5 bases and J by 4 bases, with 24 bases between them. CDR1 is MNHEY and CDR2 is SMNVEV in the germline V gene (reference sequence). This CDR3 spans 19 amino acids. The CDR3 protein is CASSPSMEGAVSGANVLTF. DNA for the CDR3: TGTGCCAGCAGTCCCTCGATGGAGGGGGCTGTTTCAGGGGCCAACGTCCTGACTTTC.

V is TRBV7-6 and J is TRBJ2-5, with 8 bases that match TRBD1. CDR1 is SGHVS and CDR2 is FNYEAQ in the germline V gene. The CDR3 extends over 15 amino acids. Trimming cost V 1 base and J 4 bases; bases outside gene matches: 5. The CDR3 reads CASSLDQGAGETQYF. CDR3 coding DNA: TGTGCCAGCAGCTTAGATCAGGGGGCAGGAGAGACCCAGTACTTC.

The chain has TRBV5-4 and TRBJ2-2, with D unresolved. This CDR3 is built from 12 residues. CDR1 is SGHNT and CDR2 is YYREEE in the germline V gene (reference sequence). V was trimmed by 0 bases and J by 6 bases, leaving 3 bases between them. CDR3 coding DNA: TGTGCCAGCAGCTTGGCCTCCGGGGAGCTGTTTTTT. As protein: CASSLASGELFF.

The V and J genes are TRBV7-9 and TRBJ2-7, with D tentatively TRBD2 (7 bases). V shed 4 bases and J shed 0 bases, with 13 bases lying between them. CDR1 and CDR2 from the germline V gene are SEHNR and FQNEAQ (reference sequence). The CDR3 covers 15 residues. The CDR3 region is CASSSVRGASYEQYF. CDR3 coding DNA: TGTGCCAGCAGCTCAGTTCGGGGGGCCTCCTACGAGCAGTACTTC. Combining the CDR3 with reference TRBV7-9 and TRBJ2-7 gives the whole variable domain DTGVSQNPRHKITKRGQNVTFRCDPISEHNRLYWYRQTLGQGPEFLTYFQNEAQLEKSRLLSDRFSAERPKGSFSTLEIQRTEQGDSAMYLCASSSVRGASYEQYFGPGTRLTVT.